Each of the 8 T cell receptor beta chains below was sequenced from the same sample in a study of blood T cell repertoires in COVID-19. Profiled with immunoSEQ multiplex PCR; TCRdb holds only in-frame clones, not every one. The sample contains around 150,000 clones, approximately 86% of which appear only once. Sequencing was carried out using peripheral blood. The receptors shown here come from a woman aged 55-69 years who had recovered from COVID-19.

This chain joins TRBV7-9 and TRBJ1-3; 7 positions agree with TRBD1. The CDR3 is made up of 15 amino acids. J gave up 0 bases and V 5 bases, and 4 bases lay outside the gene matches. Germline-derived CDR1 and CDR2 are SEHNR and FQNEAQ (reference sequence). The DNA of the CDR3 is TGTGCCAGCAGCACCGGGACAGACTCTGGAAACACCATATATTTT. Translated: CASSTGTDSGNTIYF.

V and J are TRBV6-5 and TRBJ1-1; 8 positions match TRBD1. J was trimmed by 5 bases and V by 6 bases; bases with no gene match: 8. CDR3 size: 14 residues. Germline CDR1 reads MNHEY; CDR2 reads SVGAGI. The CDR3 DNA follows: TGTGCCAGCAGACAAGGACAGGGAAGGACTGAAGCTTTCTTT. Its protein product is CASRQGQGRTEAFF.

The chain couples TRBV7-9 to TRBJ1-4; D gene uncertain. This CDR3 comprises 12 residues. Germline V gives CDR1 SEHNR, CDR2 FQNEAQ (reference sequence). Trimming shortened V by 3 bases and J by 11 bases, and 10 bases separated the two germline ends. CDR3 sequence (DNA): TGTGCCAGCAGCTTTGAGGGCGGGAAACTGTTTTTT. Residues: CASSFEGGKLFF.

The V and J genes are TRBV6-5 and TRBJ1-4; D not certain. The CDR3 has 14 residues. The germline gives CDR1 MNHEY, CDR2 SVGAGI. V lost 5 bases to trimming and J lost 0 bases, with 7 bases between them. The CDR3 loop reads CASSTAATNEKLFF. CDR3 in DNA: TGTGCCAGCAGTACAGCGGCAACTAATGAAAAACTGTTTTTT.

The chain couples TRBV5-5 to TRBJ1-2, with TRBD1 identical over 9 bases. J was trimmed by 7 bases and V by 2 bases; bases with no gene match: 15. This CDR3 contains 17 residues. Germline CDR1 is SGHKS and CDR2 is YYEKEE (reference sequence). The CDR3 loop is CASSLWTGALGNGGYTF. The CDR3 bases are TGTGCCAGCAGCTTATGGACAGGGGCTCTGGGGAATGGTGGCTACACCTTC.

The rearrangement joins TRBV18 to TRBJ2-7; 10 nucleotides match TRBD2. The V and J ends lost 3 bases and 2 bases, in that order; junction bases with no gene match: 7. CDR3 length equals 16 residues. Per the germline V gene, CDR1 is KGHSH and CDR2 is LQKENI. The chain's CDR3 is CASSPSSGGGPYEQYF. CDR3 nucleotides: TGTGCCAGCTCACCGAGCAGCGGGGGGGGACCCTACGAGCAGTACTTC.

The chain couples TRBV7-9 to TRBJ2-1; TRBD1 agrees at 7 bases. The CDR3 has 14 amino acids. From germline, CDR1 is SEHNR and CDR2 FQNEAQ (reference sequence). Trimming removed 4 bases from V and 0 bases from J; junction bases left unmatched: 0. CDR3 DNA: TGTGCCAGCAGCTGGGACAGCTCCTACAATGAGCAGTTCTTC. Amino acid sequence: CASSWDSSYNEQFF.

The chain joins TRBV10-3 to TRBJ1-5; possibly TRBD1 for D (6 bases). V was clipped by 7 bases and J by 2 bases, with 15 bases between them. The CDR3 covers 15 residues. Germline CDR1 ENHRY, CDR2 SYGVKD. In nucleotides, the CDR3 is TGTGCCATCACCGGGGGAGGGGGAGGCAATCAGCCCCAGCATTTT. It specifies CAITGGGGGNQPQHF.